Following are 31 T cell receptor beta chains from one sample sequenced in a study of cytomegalovirus exposure and HLA in healthy donors. PCR amplification relied on 60 Vbeta primers (plus 13 Jbeta primers). Measured with immunoSEQ multiplex PCR; TCRdb has only the in-frame clones, and not every one. Among 55,000 to 65,000 clones, over 60% were seen once, and the ten largest hold 6.5% to 8.5%. The sample comprised PBMCs. These receptors were obtained from a man aged 25-45 years in good health and CMV-seropositive.

The J gene is TRBJ1-2, the V gene TRBV7-9; the D is unclear. The CDR3 is made up of 12 amino acids. Per germline, CDR1 SEHNR and CDR2 FQNEAQ (reference sequence). The ends were cut back, 1 base at V and 8 bases at J, with 8 bases in the middle. The CDR3 nucleotides read TGTGCCAGCAGCTTAGTACCTGGCGGCTACACCTTC. Its protein product is CASSLVPGGYTF.

As DNA, the CDR3 is TGTGCCTGTCGGGGCTCCTACAATGAGCAGTTCTTC. As protein: CACRGSYNEQFF. The V call is TRBV6-5, the J call TRBJ2-1, with TRBD2 as a possible D gene (5 bases). Deletions cut 11 bases from V and 0 bases from J, with 8 bases between. Germline V gene lookup returns CDR1 MNHEY and CDR2 SVGAGI. The CDR3 has 12 residues.

The chain links TRBV4-2 to TRBJ1-1; TRBD1 is a possible D gene (5 bases). Deletions cut 3 bases from V and 8 bases from J, with 19 bases between. The CDR3 covers 15 residues. CDR1 and CDR2 (germline): LGHNA, YNFKEQ. As DNA, the CDR3 is TGTGCCAGCAGCCATGCAGGGCAGCGACGAGGCGAAGCTTTCTTT. Amino acid sequence: CASSHAGQRRGEAFF.

This clone was found once. The rearrangement uses TRBV5-1 and TRBJ1-3; 7 nucleotides line up with TRBD1. This CDR3 spans 17 amino acids. Germline V gene data show CDR1 as SGHRS and CDR2 as YFSETQ. V dropped 3 bases and J dropped 0; count of bases not matched to a gene: 9. CDR3 sequence: CASSSQPGTASGNTIYF. Here the CDR3 DNA reads TGCGCCAGCAGCTCACAGCCGGGGACAGCCTCTGGAAACACCATATATTTT.

The V call is TRBV7-2, the J call TRBJ1-1; TRBD1 aligns across 10 bases. Germline V gene data show CDR1 as SGHTA and CDR2 as FQGNSA. The CDR3 is 13 residues long. V was pared by 5 bases and J by 11 bases, with 8 bases of the junction left unmatched. The CDR3 is CASSLRQGAEAFF. The CDR3 coding sequence is TGTGCCAGCAGCCTGAGACAGGGGGCAGAGGCTTTCTTT.

The CDR3 coding sequence is TGTGCCAGCAGCTTGGTCAGGGATTGGGGTGAAAAACTGTTTTTT. This translates into CASSLVRDWGEKLFF. This sequence joins TRBV5-8 and TRBJ1-4; D is perhaps TRBD1 (5 bases). V was trimmed by 0 bases and J by 7 bases, leaving 13 bases between them. Per the germline V gene, CDR1 is SGHTS and CDR2 is YDEGEE. The CDR3 spans 15 residues.

The sample holds a few counts of this clone. This sequence joins TRBV9 and TRBJ1-4, with 7 bases that match TRBD1. CDR3 length: 15 residues. V trimming: 0 bases; J trimming: 7 bases; junction bases outside the gene matches: 6. Germline V gene data show CDR1 as SGDLS and CDR2 as YYNGEE. CDR3 sequence reads: CASSVEGAGGEKLFF. In nucleotides, the CDR3 is TGTGCCAGCAGCGTAGAGGGGGCGGGGGGTGAAAAACTGTTTTTT.

This chain links TRBV7-2 with TRBJ2-1, with D perhaps TRBD2 (5 bases). The V end lost 5 bases, the J end lost 6 bases, and 14 bases lay between the germline ends. The germline V gene encodes CDR1 SGHTA and CDR2 FQGNSA. The CDR3 length is 14 residues. The CDR3 loop is CASSRPGGANEQFF. The CDR3 bases are TGTGCCAGCAGCAGACCCGGAGGAGCCAATGAGCAGTTCTTC.

This clone was seen only once. The CDR3 DNA sequence: TGTGCCAGCAGCCAAGGGGGCCTAGCGGGGATAGACGAGCAGTACTTC. Amino acid sequence: CASSQGGLAGIDEQYF. The V gene is TRBV4-2, the J gene TRBJ2-5; 9 positions match TRBD2. TRBJ2-7 explains the end of the DNA better; the J call may be wrong. Germline CDR1 and CDR2: LGHNA and YNFKEQ. This CDR3 has 16 residues.

This clone appeared a few times. V and J are TRBV5-1 and TRBJ2-6, with a weak D call TRBD1 (6 bases). Germline V lookup: CDR1 SGHRS, CDR2 YFSETQ. This CDR3 contains 18 residues. The ends were cut back, 4 bases at V and 0 bases at J, with 17 bases in the middle. CDR3 in amino acids: CASSGGAGVTSGANVLTF. Here the CDR3 DNA reads TGCGCCAGCAGCGGGGGAGCAGGGGTGACCTCTGGGGCCAACGTCCTGACTTTC.

This chain uses TRBV5-5 with TRBJ1-2; a weak D match, TRBD1 (6 bases). Looked up from germline, CDR1 is SGHKS and CDR2 is YYEKEE (reference sequence). The V end lost 4 bases, the J end lost 0 bases, and 16 bases lay between the germline ends. There are 16 residues in the CDR3. The CDR3 bases are TGTGCCAGCAGCCCCGGACAGCGCCGCTCTAACTATGGCTACACCTTC. It encodes CASSPGQRRSNYGYTF.

The chain recombines TRBV2 with TRBJ2-5, with D perhaps TRBD1 (5 bases). Germline values: CDR1 SNHLY, CDR2 FYNNEI. Trimming shortened V by 2 bases and J by 1 base, and 11 bases separated the two germline ends. The CDR3 has 15 residues. The CDR3 DNA reads TGTGCCAGCAGTGAAACGACAGTGGGCCAAGAGACCCAGTACTTC. It translates to CASSETTVGQETQYF.

This sequence joins TRBV10-3 and TRBJ1-2; 8 bases are a match to TRBD1. Trimming took 3 bases from V and 8 from J; bases not matched to a gene: 8. There are 14 residues in the CDR3. Germline loops: CDR1 ENHRY, CDR2 SYGVKD. DNA for the CDR3: TGTGCCATCAGTGATACCGGACAGGGTTTGGGCTACACCTTC. It specifies CAISDTGQGLGYTF.

This clone occurred once. The chain recombines TRBV19 with TRBJ2-5; D is possibly TRBD2 (6 bases). Trimming stripped 3 bases from V and 5 bases from J, with 10 bases between. CDR3 length: 13 residues. Looked up from germline, CDR1 is LNHDA and CDR2 is SQIVND (reference sequence). The CDR3 is CASSIGGYETQYF. The DNA for the CDR3 is TGTGCCAGTAGTATTGGAGGGTACGAGACCCAGTACTTC.

This clone has a single count. The chain couples TRBV30 to TRBJ2-2; 10 nucleotides match TRBD2. The CDR3 spans 15 residues. V was clipped by 0 bases and J by 5 bases; unmatched bases: 3. CDR1 is GTSNPN and CDR2 is SVGIG in the germline V gene (reference sequence). CDR3 DNA sequence: TGTGCCTGGAGTGTACGACTAGCGGGTACCGGGGAGCTGTTTTTT. Translating gives CAWSVRLAGTGELFF.

This chain connects TRBV4-2 to TRBJ1-4; TRBD1 agrees at 9 bases. This CDR3 region has 16 residues. Germline assignment: CDR1 LGHNA and CDR2 YNFKEQ. After removal of 1 base from V and 10 bases from J, the junction contained 10 bases not matched to a gene. Here the CDR3 reads CASSQGSRDRAAKLFF. The CDR3 coding sequence is TGTGCCAGCAGCCAAGGTAGCCGGGACAGGGCCGCAAAACTGTTTTTT.

The genes are TRBV5-1 and TRBJ2-1; the D gene is possibly TRBD1 (6 bases). CDR3 length: 15 residues. Trimming stripped 2 bases from V and 5 bases from J, with 14 bases between. Germline values: CDR1 SGHRS, CDR2 YFSETQ. Here the CDR3 DNA reads TGCGCCAGCAGCTTACAGGGTCTGACCCACAATGAGCAGTTCTTC. Translating gives CASSLQGLTHNEQFF.

The V and J genes are TRBV7-6 and TRBJ2-5, with 8 bases that match TRBD1. The J call is doubtful: the DNA matches TRBJ2-7 better. This CDR3 comprises 17 residues. Germline-derived CDR1 and CDR2 are SGHVS and FNYEAQ. CDR3 bases: TGTGCCAGCACCCCCCCCAGGGGGCCCACTCCCTTCTACGAGCAGTACTTC. It encodes CASTPPRGPTPFYEQYF.

This chain links TRBV6-4 with TRBJ2-1, with TRBD1 identical over 11 bases. CDR3 length: 15 amino acids. Trimming took 2 bases from V and 6 from J; bases not matched to a gene: 3. The germline V gene encodes CDR1 MRHNA and CDR2 SNTAGT. CDR3 sequence: CASSDTGTGGNEQFF. The DNA for the CDR3 is TGTGCCAGCAGTGACACCGGGACAGGGGGCAATGAGCAGTTCTTC.

V gene TRBV6-1 combines with J gene TRBJ1-2, with 7 bases matching TRBD1. Germline V CDR1 and CDR2: MNHNS, SASEGT. Germline trimming cut 5 bases from V and 4 bases from J; bases unmatched to any gene: 7. The CDR3 extends over 14 amino acids. This CDR3 is CASSSRQGVYGYTF. The CDR3 nucleotides are TGTGCCAGCAGTTCGAGACAGGGAGTCTATGGCTACACCTTC.

This clone has only a few counts. This rearrangement joins TRBV5-1 to TRBJ1-4; possibly TRBD1 for D (5 bases). The length of the CDR3 is 14 residues. Germline assignment: CDR1 SGHRS and CDR2 YFSETQ. V gave up 1 base and J gave up 6 bases, with 10 bases separating them. The CDR3 region is CASSLLTVDEKLFF. The CDR3 DNA sequence: TGCGCCAGCAGCTTGTTGACAGTCGATGAAAAACTGTTTTTT.

This clone turned up a few times. The chain uses TRBV13 and TRBJ2-5, with D possibly matching TRBD1 (6 bases). Germline CDR1 and CDR2: PRHDT and FYEKMQ (reference sequence). This CDR3 is 15 amino acids long. With 5 bases removed from V and 3 bases from J, the gap between germline ends came to 16 bases. The CDR3 loop is CASSGGREVEETQYF. DNA for the CDR3: TGTGCCAGCAGCGGGGGCCGTGAGGTGGAAGAGACCCAGTACTTC.

The V call is TRBV7-9, the J call TRBJ2-7; 9 nucleotides align to TRBD1. The CDR3 has 15 residues. Germline trimming cut 7 bases from V and 2 bases from J; bases unmatched to any gene: 9. Per the germline V gene, CDR1 is SEHNR and CDR2 is FQNEAQ (reference sequence). The CDR3, as DNA: TGTGCCAGCAACGACGGACAGGGGATCACCTACGAGCAGTACTTC. Its translation: CASNDGQGITYEQYF.

The V and J genes are TRBV11-2 and TRBJ2-1, with D tentatively TRBD1 (6 bases). Germline CDR1 is SGHAT and CDR2 is FQNNGV. V was shortened by 4 bases and J by 5 bases, with 9 bases between the two germline ends. CDR3 length: 13 residues. The CDR3 loop is CASSYHRDNEQFF. The DNA for the CDR3 is TGTGCCAGCAGCTACCACAGGGACAATGAGCAGTTCTTC.

This clone has more than one count but fewer than ten. The V and J genes are TRBV13 and TRBJ1-4; 10 bases line up with TRBD1. Germline V gives CDR1 PRHDT, CDR2 FYEKMQ (reference sequence). The CDR3 contains 16 residues. With V trimmed by 5 bases and J by 7 bases, 10 bases remained unmatched. The CDR3 nucleotides read TGTGCCAGCAGCACCCGGGACAGGGGATATGGTGAAAAACTGTTTTTT. This translates into CASSTRDRGYGEKLFF.

The chain is built from TRBV9 and TRBJ2-1, with 11 nucleotides matching TRBD2. The CDR3 sequence is 18 residues long. Unmatched junction bases numbered 17, after V lost 3 bases and J lost 9 bases. Germline V gene data show CDR1 as SGDLS and CDR2 as YYNGEE. For the CDR3, the DNA is TGTGCCAGCAGCGCTCATGCCAGTAGCGGGGGGGCCGGGATTGAGCAGTTCTTC. It is translated as CASSAHASSGGAGIEQFF. The whole variable domain, filled in from reference TRBV9 and TRBJ2-1, reads DSGVTQTPKHLITATGQRVTLRCSPRSGDLSVYWYQQSLDQGLQFLIQYYNGEERAKGNILERFSAQQFPDLHSELNLSSLELGDSALYFCASSAHASSGGAGIEQFFGPGTRLTVL.

The V gene is TRBV15, the J gene TRBJ1-4; TRBD1 matches at 9 bases. V lost 0 bases and J lost 5; bases outside the gene matches: 4. The CDR3 extends over 16 amino acids. The germline V gene has CDR1 LNHNV and CDR2 YYDKDF (reference sequence). This chain's CDR3 is CATSRDLGQGNEKLFF. The CDR3 DNA reads as TGTGCCACCAGCAGAGATCTGGGACAGGGCAATGAAAAACTGTTTTTT.

V usage is TRBV19 and J usage is TRBJ1-1, with D possibly TRBD1 on 6 matching bases. The CDR3 has 14 amino acids. Trimming shortened V by 9 bases and J by 0 bases, and 14 bases separated the two germline ends. Germline V gives CDR1 LNHDA, CDR2 SQIVND (reference sequence). CDR3 sequence: CASTQGNLNTEAFF. The CDR3 DNA sequence: TGTGCCAGCACTCAGGGGAATTTGAACACTGAAGCTTTCTTT.

This clone was counted once. A junction end diverges from the germline sequence, so it may reflect a read error. The genes are TRBV11-2 and TRBJ1-5; TRBD1 agrees at 9 bases. The CDR3 loop spans 14 amino acids. CDR1 and CDR2 from the germline V gene are SGHAT and FQNNGV. The CDR3 region is CVSSSGQGRQPQHF. The CDR3 DNA is TGTGTCAGCAGCTCCGGACAGGGGAGGCAGCCCCAGCATTTT.

This clone was seen only once. The chain links TRBV28 to TRBJ1-2, with 9 bases fitting TRBD1. In germline, CDR1 is MDHEN, CDR2 SYDVKM. This CDR3 spans 15 amino acids. V shed 7 bases and J 6 bases; nucleotides not matched to a gene: 12. Here the CDR3 DNA reads TGTGCCAGCAACCTCTATACAGGGGGCTCGGATGGCTACACCTTC. As protein: CASNLYTGGSDGYTF.

This chain joins TRBV7-9 and TRBJ2-1; 12 positions agree with TRBD2. CDR1 is SEHNR and CDR2 is FQNEAQ in the germline V gene (reference sequence). J gave up 8 bases and V 5 bases, and 16 bases lay outside the gene matches. The CDR3 loop spans 18 amino acids. CDR3 sequence reads: CASSPGLAGFEGRDEQFF. CDR3 coding DNA: TGTGCCAGCAGCCCCGGACTAGCGGGGTTCGAGGGGAGGGATGAGCAGTTCTTC.